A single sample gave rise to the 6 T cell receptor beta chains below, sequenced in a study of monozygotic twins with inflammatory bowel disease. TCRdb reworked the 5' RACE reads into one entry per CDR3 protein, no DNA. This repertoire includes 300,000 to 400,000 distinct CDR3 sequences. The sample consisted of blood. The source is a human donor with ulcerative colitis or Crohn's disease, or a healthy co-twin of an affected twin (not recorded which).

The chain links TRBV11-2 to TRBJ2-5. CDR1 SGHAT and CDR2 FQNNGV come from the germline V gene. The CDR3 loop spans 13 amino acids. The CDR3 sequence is CASSLLYQETQYF.

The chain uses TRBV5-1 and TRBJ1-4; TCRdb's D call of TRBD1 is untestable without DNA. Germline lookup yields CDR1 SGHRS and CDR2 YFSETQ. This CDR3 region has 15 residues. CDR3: CASSFTGTGSEKLFF.

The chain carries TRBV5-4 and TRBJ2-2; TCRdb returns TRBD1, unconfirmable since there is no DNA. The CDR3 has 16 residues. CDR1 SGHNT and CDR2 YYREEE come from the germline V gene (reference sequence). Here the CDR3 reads CASSLGQRLNTGELFF.

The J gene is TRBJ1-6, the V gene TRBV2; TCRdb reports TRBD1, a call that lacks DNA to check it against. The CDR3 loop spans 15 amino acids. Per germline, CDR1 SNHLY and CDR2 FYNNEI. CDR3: CASSVLSRGNSPLHF.

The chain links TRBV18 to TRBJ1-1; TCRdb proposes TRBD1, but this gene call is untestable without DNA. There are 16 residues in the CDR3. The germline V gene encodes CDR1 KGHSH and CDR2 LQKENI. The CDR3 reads CASSPSKGGYSTEAFF.

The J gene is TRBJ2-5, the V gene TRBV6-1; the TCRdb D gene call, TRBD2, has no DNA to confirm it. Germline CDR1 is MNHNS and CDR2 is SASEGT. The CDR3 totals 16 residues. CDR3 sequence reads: CASSERLAGGSKTQYF.